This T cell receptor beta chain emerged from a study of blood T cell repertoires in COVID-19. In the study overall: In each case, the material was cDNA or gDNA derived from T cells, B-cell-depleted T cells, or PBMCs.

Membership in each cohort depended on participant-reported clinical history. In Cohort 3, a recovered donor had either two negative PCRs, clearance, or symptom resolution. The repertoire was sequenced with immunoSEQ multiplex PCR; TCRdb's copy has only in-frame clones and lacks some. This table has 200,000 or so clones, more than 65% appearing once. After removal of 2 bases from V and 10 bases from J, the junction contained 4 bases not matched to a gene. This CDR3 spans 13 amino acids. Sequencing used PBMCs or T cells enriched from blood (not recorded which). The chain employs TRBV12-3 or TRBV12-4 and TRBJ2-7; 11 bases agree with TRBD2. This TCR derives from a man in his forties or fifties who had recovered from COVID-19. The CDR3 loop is CASSLTTSGEQYF. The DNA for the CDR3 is TGTGCCAGCAGTTTAACGACTAGCGGGGAACAGTACTTC.